This record looks at one TCR beta chain sequence and its context. Under the authors' procedure: Amplification with reference gene primers provided the estimates of nucleated cell counts. Data came from immunoSEQ multiplex PCR; TCRdb stores just in-frame clones and leaves some out. V, J and clone size are taken as reported in that table, and D and trimming were inferred from the DNA itself. The data contain about 27,000 clones, over 75% of them singletons. CDR1 SGHDT and CDR2 YYEEEE come from the germline V gene. The V segment lost 1 base and the J segment 3 bases; nucleotides outside the gene matches: 4. The CDR3 extends over 15 amino acids. The data stem from a study of blood T cell repertoires in COVID-19. Study context: COVID-19 samples from acute and convalescent phases originated in the United States, Italy and Spain. T cells, B-cell-depleted T cells, or PBMCs provided the cDNA or gDNA that served as material.

The sample was peripheral blood. The TCR was taken from a woman aged 45 to 65 with active COVID-19. The genes are TRBV5-6 and TRBJ2-5; 9 bases align to TRBD2. For the CDR3, the DNA is TGTGCCAGCAGCTTGCTGAGCGGGAGGAAAGAGACCCAGTACTTC. The encoded protein is CASSLLSGRKETQYF.